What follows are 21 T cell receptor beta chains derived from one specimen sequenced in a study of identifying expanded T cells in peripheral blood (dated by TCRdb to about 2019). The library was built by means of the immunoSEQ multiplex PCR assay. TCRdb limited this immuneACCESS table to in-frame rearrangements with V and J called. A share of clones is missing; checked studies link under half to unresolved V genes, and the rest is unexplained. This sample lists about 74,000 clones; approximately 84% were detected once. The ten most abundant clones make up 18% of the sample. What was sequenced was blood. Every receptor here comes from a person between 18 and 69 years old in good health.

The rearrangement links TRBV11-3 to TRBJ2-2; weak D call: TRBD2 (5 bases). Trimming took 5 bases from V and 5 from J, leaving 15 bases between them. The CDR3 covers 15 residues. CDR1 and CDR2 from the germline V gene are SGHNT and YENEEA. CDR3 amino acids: CASSPNWELTGELFF. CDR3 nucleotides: TGTGCCAGCAGCCCCAATTGGGAGTTGACCGGGGAGCTGTTTTTT.

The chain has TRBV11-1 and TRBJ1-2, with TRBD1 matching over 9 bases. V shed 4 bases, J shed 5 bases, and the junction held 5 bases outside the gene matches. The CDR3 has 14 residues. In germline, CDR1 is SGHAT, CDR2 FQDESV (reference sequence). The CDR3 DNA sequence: TGTGCCAGCAGCTCCCGGGACAGGGTGTATGGCTACACCTTC. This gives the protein CASSSRDRVYGYTF.

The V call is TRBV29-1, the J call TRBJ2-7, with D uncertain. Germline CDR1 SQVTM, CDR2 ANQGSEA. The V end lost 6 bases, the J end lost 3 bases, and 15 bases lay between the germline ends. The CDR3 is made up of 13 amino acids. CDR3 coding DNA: TGCAGCGTCACCGACACGCACAGCTACGAGCAGTACTTC. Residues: CSVTDTHSYEQYF.

As DNA, the CDR3 is TGTGCCAGCATCACCGGGGCGGGAGGAGCCACAGATACGCAGTATTTT. This encodes CASITGAGGATDTQYF. The genes are TRBV5-5 and TRBJ2-3; TRBD2 matches at 8 bases. Germline trimming cut 6 bases from V and 2 bases from J; bases unmatched to any gene: 11. The CDR3 has 16 amino acids. Per germline, CDR1 SGHKS and CDR2 YYEKEE (reference sequence).

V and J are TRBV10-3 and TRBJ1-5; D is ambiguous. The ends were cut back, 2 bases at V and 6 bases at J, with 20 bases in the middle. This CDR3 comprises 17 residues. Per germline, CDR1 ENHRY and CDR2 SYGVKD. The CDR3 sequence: CAISEGPRLHWSQPQHF. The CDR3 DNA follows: TGTGCCATCAGTGAGGGGCCCCGACTTCACTGGAGTCAGCCCCAGCATTTT.

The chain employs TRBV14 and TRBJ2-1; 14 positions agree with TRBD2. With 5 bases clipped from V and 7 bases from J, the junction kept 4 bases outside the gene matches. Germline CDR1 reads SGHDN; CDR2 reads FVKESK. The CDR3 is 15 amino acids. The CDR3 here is CASSRLAGGYNEQFF. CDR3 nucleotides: TGTGCCAGCAGCAGACTAGCGGGAGGGTATAATGAGCAGTTCTTC. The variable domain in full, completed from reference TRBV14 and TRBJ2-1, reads EAGVTQFPSHSVIEKGQTVTLRCDPISGHDNLYWYRRVMGKEIKFLLHFVKESKQDESGMPNNRFLAERTGGTYSTLKVQPAELEDSGVYFCASSRLAGGYNEQFFGPGTRLTVL.

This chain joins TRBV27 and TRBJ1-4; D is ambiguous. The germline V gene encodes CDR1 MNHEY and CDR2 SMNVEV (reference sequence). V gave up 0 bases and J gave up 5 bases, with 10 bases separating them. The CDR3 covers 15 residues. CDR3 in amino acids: CASSLSTQRNEKLFF. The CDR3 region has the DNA TGTGCCAGCAGTTTATCTACCCAGCGGAATGAAAAACTGTTTTTT.

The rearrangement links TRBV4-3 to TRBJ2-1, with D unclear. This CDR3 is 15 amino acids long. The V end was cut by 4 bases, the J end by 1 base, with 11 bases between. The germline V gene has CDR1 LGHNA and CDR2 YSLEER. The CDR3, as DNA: TGCGCCAGCAGCCTAGGAGTTTATTCCTACAATGAGCAGTTCTTC. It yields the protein CASSLGVYSYNEQFF.

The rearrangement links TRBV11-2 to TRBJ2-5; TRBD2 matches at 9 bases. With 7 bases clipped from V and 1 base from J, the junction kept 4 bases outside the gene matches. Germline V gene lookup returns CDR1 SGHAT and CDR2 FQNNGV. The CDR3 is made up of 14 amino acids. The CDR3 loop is CASTVAGVQETQYF. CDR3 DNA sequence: TGTGCCAGCACGGTAGCGGGAGTCCAAGAGACCCAGTACTTC.

The CDR3 sequence is CASSKVGFAGEEETQYF. The CDR3 DNA reads TGTGCCAGCAGCAAAGTAGGGTTCGCGGGAGAGGAAGAGACCCAGTACTTC. This chain uses TRBV21-1 with TRBJ2-5; TRBD2, the D gene given by the table, was not confirmed from the DNA. TRBV21-1 is shown as a pseudogene. This CDR3 is built from 17 residues.

The CDR3 here is CAWSVPGKDMGEAFF. The CDR3, as DNA: TGTGCCTGGAGTGTCCCCGGAAAAGATATGGGGGAAGCTTTCTTT. V usage is TRBV30 and J usage is TRBJ1-1; D uncertain. V dropped 0 bases and J dropped 8 bases, with 19 bases sitting between them. The CDR3 spans 15 residues. Germline values: CDR1 GTSNPN, CDR2 SVGIG (reference sequence).

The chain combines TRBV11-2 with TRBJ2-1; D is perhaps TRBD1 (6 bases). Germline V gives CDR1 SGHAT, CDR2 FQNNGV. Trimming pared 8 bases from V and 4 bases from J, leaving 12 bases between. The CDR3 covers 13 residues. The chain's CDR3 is CASGYTGYNEQFF. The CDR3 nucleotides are TGTGCCAGCGGCTATACAGGGTACAATGAGCAGTTCTTC.

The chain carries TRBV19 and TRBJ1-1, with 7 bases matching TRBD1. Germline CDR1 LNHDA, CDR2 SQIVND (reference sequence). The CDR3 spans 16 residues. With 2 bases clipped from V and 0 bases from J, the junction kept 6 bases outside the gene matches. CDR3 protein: CASSIYGDSVNTEAFF. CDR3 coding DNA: TGTGCCAGTAGTATATATGGGGACAGCGTGAACACTGAAGCTTTCTTT.

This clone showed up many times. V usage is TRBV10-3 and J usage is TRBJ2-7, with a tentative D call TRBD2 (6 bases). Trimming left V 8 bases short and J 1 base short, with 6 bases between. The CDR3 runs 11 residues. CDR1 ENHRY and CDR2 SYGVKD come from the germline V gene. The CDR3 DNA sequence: TGTGCCATCGGAGGGTCCTACGAGCAGTACTTC. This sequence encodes CAIGGSYEQYF.

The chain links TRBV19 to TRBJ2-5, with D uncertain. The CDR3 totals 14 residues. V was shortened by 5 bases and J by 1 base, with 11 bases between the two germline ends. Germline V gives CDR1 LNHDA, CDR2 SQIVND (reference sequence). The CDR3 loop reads CASSELPAQETQYF. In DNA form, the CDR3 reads TGTGCCAGTAGTGAACTGCCTGCCCAAGAGACCCAGTACTTC. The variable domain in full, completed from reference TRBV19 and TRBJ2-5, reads DGGITQSPKYLFRKEGQNVTLSCEQNLNHDAMYWYRQDPGQGLRLIYYSQIVNDFQKGDIAEGYSVSREKKESFPLTVTSAQKNPTAFYLCASSELPAQETQYFGPGTRLLVL.

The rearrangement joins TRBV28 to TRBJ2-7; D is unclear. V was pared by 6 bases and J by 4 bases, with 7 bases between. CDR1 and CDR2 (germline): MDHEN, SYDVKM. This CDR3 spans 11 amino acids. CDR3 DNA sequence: TGTGCCAGCAGGGACCGATACGAGCAGTACTTC. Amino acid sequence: CASRDRYEQYF.

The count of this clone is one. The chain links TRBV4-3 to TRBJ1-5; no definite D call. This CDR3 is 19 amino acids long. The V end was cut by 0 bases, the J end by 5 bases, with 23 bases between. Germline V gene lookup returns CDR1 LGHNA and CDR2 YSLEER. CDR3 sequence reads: CASSQDPVPPSQTHQPQHF. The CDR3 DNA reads TGCGCCAGCAGCCAAGACCCCGTTCCCCCCAGCCAAACGCATCAGCCCCAGCATTTT.

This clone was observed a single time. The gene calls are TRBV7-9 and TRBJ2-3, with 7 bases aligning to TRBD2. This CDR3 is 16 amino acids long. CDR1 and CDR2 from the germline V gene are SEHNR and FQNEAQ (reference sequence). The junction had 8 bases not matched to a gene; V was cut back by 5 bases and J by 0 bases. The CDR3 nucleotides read TGTGCCAGCAGCCGCACCGGGACTACTAGCACAGATACGCAGTATTTT. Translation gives CASSRTGTTSTDTQYF.

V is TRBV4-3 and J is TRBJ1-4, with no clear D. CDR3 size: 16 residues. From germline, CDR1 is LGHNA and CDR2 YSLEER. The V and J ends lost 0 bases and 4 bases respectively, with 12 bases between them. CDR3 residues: CASSQDPGQFNEKLFF. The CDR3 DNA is TGCGCCAGCAGCCAAGATCCCGGCCAGTTTAATGAAAAACTGTTTTTT.

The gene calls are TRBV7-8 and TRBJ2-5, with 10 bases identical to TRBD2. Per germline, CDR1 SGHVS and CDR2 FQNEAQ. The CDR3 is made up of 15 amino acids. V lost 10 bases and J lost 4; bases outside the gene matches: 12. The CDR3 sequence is CAILSSGRAGETQYF. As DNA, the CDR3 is TGTGCCATCCTTAGCAGCGGGAGGGCCGGAGAGACCCAGTACTTC.

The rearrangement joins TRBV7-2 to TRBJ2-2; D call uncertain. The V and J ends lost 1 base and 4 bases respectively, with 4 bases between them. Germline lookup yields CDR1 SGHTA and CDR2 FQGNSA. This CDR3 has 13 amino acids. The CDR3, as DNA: TGTGCCAGCAGCTTAGGTATCACCGGGGAGCTGTTTTTT. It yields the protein CASSLGITGELFF.